In its sample, the clone carrying this T cell receptor (beta chain) was seen a few times. The antigen remains unidentified. The entry originates in a study of T cells in Graves' hyperthyroidism and ophthalmopathy. Broader study findings: Most clonotypes that expanded in the thyroid above 0.001 also showed up in blood. Ophthalmopathy was predicted by the model a median of roughly 6 months ahead of onset. Through a model of 13 V-J features, ophthalmopathy was separated from stable hyperthyroidism.

The TCR beta CDR3 regions underwent amplification using RNA transcripts as the source. The study used the HTBI primer set for a first-round RT-PCR of the TCR CDR3. TCRdb used MiXCR to reprocess the multiplex PCR reads, holding one entry per CDR3 protein. The sample yields around 300,000 distinct CDR3 sequences, roughly 15% seen once. The CDR3 is made up of 16 amino acids. Per the germline V gene, CDR1 is MNHEY and CDR2 is SVGEGT. V was pared by 8 bases and J by 3 bases, with 23 bases between. Clinical symptoms, serum thyroxine and TRAb, thyroid ultrasound and orbital computed tomography together formed the diagnostic basis.

This sequence was found in a woman younger than 45 with Graves' hyperthyroidism that later progressed to Graves' ophthalmopathy. V and J are TRBV6-2 or TRBV6-3 and TRBJ2-7, with no clear D. The sequencing sample was made of blood. This CDR3 is CASLKTASPGGYEQYF. The DNA for the CDR3 is TGTGCCAGCTTAAAAACAGCGTCCCCGGGTGGCTACGAGCAGTACTTC.